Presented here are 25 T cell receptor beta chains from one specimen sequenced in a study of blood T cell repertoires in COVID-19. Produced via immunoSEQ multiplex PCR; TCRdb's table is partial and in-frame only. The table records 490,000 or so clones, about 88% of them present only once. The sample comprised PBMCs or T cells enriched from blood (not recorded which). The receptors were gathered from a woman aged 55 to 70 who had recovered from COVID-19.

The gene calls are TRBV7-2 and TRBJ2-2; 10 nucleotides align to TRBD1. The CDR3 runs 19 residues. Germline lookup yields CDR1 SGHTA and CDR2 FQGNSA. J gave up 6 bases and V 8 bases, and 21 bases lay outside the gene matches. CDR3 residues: CASGKRSAQDRGSPGELFF. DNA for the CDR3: TGTGCCAGCGGAAAGAGGTCTGCTCAGGACAGGGGGTCACCCGGGGAGCTGTTTTTT.

The CDR3 nucleotides read TGCGCCAGCACCCTTCACAGGGGGTCTGGGAATTCACCCCTCCACTTT. It yields the protein CASTLHRGSGNSPLHF. The V gene is TRBV23-1, the J gene TRBJ1-6; 8 bases line up with TRBD1. TRBV23-1 is filed as an ORF, its function uncertain. The CDR3 has 16 amino acids. V was pared by 7 bases and J by 7 bases, with 12 bases of the junction left unmatched.

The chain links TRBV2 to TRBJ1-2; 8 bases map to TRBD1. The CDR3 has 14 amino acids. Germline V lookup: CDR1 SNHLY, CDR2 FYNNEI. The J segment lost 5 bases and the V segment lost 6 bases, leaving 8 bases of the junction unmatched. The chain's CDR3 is CASRAGTGDYGYTF. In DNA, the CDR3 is TGTGCCAGCAGAGCCGGGACAGGAGATTATGGCTACACCTTC. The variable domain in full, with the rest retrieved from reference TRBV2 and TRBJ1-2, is EPEVTQTPSHQVTQMGQEVILRCVPISNHLYFYWYRQILGQKVEFLVSFYNNEISEKSEIFDDQFSVERPDGSNFTLKIRSTKLEDSAMYFCASRAGTGDYGYTFGSGTRLTVV.

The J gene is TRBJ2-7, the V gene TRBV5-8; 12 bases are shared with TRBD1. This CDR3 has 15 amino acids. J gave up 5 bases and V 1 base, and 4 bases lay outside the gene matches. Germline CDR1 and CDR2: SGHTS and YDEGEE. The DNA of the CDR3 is TGTGCCAGCAGCTTGACCGGGACAGGGGGCCACGAGCAGTACTTC. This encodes CASSLTGTGGHEQYF.

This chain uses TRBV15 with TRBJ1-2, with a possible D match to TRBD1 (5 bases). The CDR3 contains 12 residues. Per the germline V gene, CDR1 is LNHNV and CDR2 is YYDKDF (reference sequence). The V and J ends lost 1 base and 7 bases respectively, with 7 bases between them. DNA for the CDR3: TGTGCCACCAGCAGAGCGGGGGGTGGCTACACCTTC. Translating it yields CATSRAGGGYTF.

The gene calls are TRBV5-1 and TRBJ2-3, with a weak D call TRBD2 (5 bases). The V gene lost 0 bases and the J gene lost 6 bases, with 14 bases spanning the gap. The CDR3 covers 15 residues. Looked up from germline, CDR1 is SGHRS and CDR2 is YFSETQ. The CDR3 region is CASSLVFGEVDTQYF. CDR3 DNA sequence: TGCGCCAGCAGCTTGGTTTTCGGGGAAGTGGATACGCAGTATTTT.

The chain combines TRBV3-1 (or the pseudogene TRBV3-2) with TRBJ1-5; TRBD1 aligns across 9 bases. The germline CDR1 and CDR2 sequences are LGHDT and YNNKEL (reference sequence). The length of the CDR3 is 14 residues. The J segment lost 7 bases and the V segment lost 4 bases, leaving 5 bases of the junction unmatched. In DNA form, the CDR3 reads TGTGCCAGCAGCCCGAGGGGACAGGGACAGCCCCAGCATTTT. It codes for CASSPRGQGQPQHF.

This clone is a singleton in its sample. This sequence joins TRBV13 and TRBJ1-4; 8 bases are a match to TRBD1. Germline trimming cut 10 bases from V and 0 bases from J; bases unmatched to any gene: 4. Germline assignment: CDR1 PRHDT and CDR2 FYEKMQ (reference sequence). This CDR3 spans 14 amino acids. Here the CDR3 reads CAKQGAATNEKLFF. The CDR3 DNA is TGTGCCAAGCAGGGGGCCGCAACTAATGAAAAACTGTTTTTT.

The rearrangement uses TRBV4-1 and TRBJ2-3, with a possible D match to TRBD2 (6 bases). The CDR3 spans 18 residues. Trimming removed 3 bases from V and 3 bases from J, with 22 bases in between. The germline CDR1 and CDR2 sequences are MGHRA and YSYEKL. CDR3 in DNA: TGCGCCAGCAGCCAGCAGAGGACCTACAACCGGGGGACAGATACGCAGTATTTT. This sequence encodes CASSQQRTYNRGTDTQYF.

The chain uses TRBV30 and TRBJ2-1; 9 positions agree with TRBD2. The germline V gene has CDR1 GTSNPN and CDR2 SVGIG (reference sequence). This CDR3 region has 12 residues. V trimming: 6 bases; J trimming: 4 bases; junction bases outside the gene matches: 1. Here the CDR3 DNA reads TGTGCCTGCCTAGCGGGGTACAATGAGCAGTTCTTC. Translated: CACLAGYNEQFF.

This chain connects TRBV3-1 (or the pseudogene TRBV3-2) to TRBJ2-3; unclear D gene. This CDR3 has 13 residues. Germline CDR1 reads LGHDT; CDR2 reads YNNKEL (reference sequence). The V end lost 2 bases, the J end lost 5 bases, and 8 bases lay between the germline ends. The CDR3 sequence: CASSQNSGDTQYF. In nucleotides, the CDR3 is TGTGCCAGCAGCCAAAATTCGGGAGATACGCAGTATTTT.

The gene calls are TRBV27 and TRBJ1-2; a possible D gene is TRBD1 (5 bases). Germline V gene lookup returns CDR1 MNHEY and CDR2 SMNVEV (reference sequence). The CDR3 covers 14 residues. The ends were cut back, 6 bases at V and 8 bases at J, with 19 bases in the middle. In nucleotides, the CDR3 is TGTGCCAGCAGGCCTGGGGGGGGTTATGGAGGCTACACCTTC. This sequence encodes CASRPGGGYGGYTF.

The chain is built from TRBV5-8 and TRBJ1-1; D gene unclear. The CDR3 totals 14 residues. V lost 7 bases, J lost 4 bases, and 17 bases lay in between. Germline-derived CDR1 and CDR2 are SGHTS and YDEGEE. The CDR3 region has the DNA TGTGCCAGCGGTGGACCCCGAGGGAGCACTGAAGCTTTCTTT. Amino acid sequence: CASGGPRGSTEAFF.

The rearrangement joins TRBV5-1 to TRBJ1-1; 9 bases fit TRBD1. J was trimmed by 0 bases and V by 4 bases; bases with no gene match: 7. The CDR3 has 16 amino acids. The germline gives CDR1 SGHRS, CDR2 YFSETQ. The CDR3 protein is CASSPWTGAVNTEAFF. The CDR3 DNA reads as TGCGCCAGCAGCCCCTGGACAGGGGCTGTGAACACTGAAGCTTTCTTT. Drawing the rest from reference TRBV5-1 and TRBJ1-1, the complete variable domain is KAGVTQTPRYLIKTRGQQVTLSCSPISGHRSVSWYQQTPGQGLQFLFEYFSETQRNKGNFPGRFSGRQFSNSRSEMNVSTLELGDSALYLCASSPWTGAVNTEAFFGQGTRLTVV.

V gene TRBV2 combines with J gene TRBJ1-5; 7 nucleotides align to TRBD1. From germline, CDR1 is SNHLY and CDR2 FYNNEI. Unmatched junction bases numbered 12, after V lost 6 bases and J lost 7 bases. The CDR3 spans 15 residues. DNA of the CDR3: TGTGCCAGCAGGCCAGAGGGGGCCCACTGGCAGCCCCAGCATTTT. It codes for CASRPEGAHWQPQHF.

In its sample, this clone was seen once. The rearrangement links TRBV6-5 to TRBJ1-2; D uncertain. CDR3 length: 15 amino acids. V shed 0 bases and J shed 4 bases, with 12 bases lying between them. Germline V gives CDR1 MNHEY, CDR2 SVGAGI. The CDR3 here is CASSYSRDSLYGYTF. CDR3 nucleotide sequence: TGTGCCAGCAGTTACTCGAGAGATTCCCTCTATGGCTACACCTTC.

CDR3 bases: TGTGCCAGCATCCAGGACAGTTACGAGCAGTACTTC. This codes for CASIQDSYEQYF. The V gene is TRBV2, the J gene TRBJ2-7, with TRBD1 as a possible D gene (6 bases). The V end lost 7 bases, the J end lost 4 bases, and 11 bases lay between the germline ends. The CDR3 contains 12 residues. Germline values: CDR1 SNHLY, CDR2 FYNNEI.

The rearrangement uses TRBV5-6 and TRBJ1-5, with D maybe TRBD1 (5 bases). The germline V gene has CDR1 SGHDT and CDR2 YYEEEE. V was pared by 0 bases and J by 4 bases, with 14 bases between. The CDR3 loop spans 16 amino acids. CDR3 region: CASSLGQLNLNQPQHF. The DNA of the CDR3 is TGTGCCAGCAGCTTGGGACAGCTTAATCTGAATCAGCCCCAGCATTTT.

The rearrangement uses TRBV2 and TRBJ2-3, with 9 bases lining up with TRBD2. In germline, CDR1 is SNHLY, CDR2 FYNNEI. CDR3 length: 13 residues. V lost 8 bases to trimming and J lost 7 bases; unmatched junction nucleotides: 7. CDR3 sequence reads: CASGASGANTQYF. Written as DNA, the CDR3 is TGTGCCAGCGGAGCTAGCGGGGCAAATACGCAGTATTTT. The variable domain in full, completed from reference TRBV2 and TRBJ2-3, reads EPEVTQTPSHQVTQMGQEVILRCVPISNHLYFYWYRQILGQKVEFLVSFYNNEISEKSEIFDDQFSVERPDGSNFTLKIRSTKLEDSAMYFCASGASGANTQYFGPGTRLTVL.

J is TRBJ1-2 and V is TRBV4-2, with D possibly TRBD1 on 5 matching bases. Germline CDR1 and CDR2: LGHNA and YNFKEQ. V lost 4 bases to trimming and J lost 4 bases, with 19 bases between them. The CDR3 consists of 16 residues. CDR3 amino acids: CASSPRHGGGTYGYTF. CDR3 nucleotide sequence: TGTGCCAGCAGCCCCAGACACGGCGGGGGTACCTATGGCTACACCTTC.

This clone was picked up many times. The CDR3 is CSVGSKGHWGNRNTEAFF. As DNA, the CDR3 is TGCAGCGTGGGGTCCAAGGGACATTGGGGAAACAGGAACACTGAAGCTTTCTTT. V and J are TRBV29-1 and TRBJ1-1, with D possibly matching TRBD1 (6 bases). Germline V gives CDR1 SQVTM, CDR2 ANQGSEA. V dropped 6 bases and J dropped 1 base, with 27 bases sitting between them. The CDR3 is 18 amino acids.

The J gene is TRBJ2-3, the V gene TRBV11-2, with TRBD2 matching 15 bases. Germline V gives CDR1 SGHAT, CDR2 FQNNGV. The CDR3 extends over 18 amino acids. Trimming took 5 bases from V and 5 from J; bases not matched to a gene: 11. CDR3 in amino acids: CASSPRGTSGGRGDTQYF. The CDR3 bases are TGTGCCAGCAGCCCCCGTGGGACTAGCGGGGGGAGGGGAGATACGCAGTATTTT.

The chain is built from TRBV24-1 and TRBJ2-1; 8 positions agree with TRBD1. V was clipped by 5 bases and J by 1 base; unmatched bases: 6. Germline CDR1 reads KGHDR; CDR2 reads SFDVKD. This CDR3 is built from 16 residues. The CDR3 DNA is TGTGCCACCAGTGCCCTCGGACAGGGTTCCTACAATGAGCAGTTCTTC. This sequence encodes CATSALGQGSYNEQFF.

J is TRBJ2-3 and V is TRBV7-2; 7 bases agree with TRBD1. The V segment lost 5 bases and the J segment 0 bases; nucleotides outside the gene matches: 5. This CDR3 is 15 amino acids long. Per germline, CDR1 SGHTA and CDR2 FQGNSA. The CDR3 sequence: CASSLQGSSTDTQYF. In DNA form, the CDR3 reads TGTGCCAGCAGCCTACAGGGGTCTAGCACAGATACGCAGTATTTT.

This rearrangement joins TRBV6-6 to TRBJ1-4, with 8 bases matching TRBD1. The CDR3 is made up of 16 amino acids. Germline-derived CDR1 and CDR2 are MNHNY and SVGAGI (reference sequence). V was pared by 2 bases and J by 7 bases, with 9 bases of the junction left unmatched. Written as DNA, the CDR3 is TGTGCCAGCAGTTACGGCCCAGGGGGCTGGAGTGAAAAACTGTTTTTT. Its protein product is CASSYGPGGWSEKLFF.